This TCR beta chain was profiled in a study of blood T cell repertoires in COVID-19 (dated by TCRdb to the early 2020s). About the full investigation: Samples from collaborators originated in the United States, Italy and Spain and spanned both the acute and convalescent phases of COVID-19. The material from the prospective study consisted of cDNA or gDNA derived from T cells, B-cell-depleted T cells, or PBMCs. The dataset comprised deeply sampled blood TCRbeta repertoires from subjects exposed to, actively infected with, or recovered from COVID-19. The repertoires were released in a freely available public database intended as a resource for research on the immune response to SARS-CoV-2. Samples were obtained from the ongoing ImmuneRACE study (first 160 participants) and from about 1,300 subjects provided by 6 global collaborators. Sample metadata almost always included a de-identified subject ID, COVID-19 status, age in years and sex. HLA class I and class II types, where available, came from metadata supplied by the sample provider rather than from assay-based typing.

With regard to this clone: No antigen is known for it. No much larger clone exists at a distance of one base, and base qualities are not known.

The germline V gene supplies CDR1 MNHNS and CDR2 SASEGT. V lost 2 bases and J lost 8 bases; the stretch between them is 10 bases long. The CDR3, from cysteine to phenylalanine, totals 14 residues. Of all the DNA, just the CDR3 is kept, 42 bases in frame from base 1. Points the paper makes about the study in general: The amount of clinical and demographic metadata varied by source and participant and was provided uncurated.

Each collaborating institution followed its own protocols to collect whole blood in K2EDTA tubes. For TCRbeta analysis, collaborator samples were shipped as frozen whole blood, as isolated PBMCs, or as DNA extracted from either sample type. TCRbeta CDR3 regions were amplified from genomic DNA using the immunoSEQ Assay, a bias-controlled multiplex PCR. Concerning the study's data processing: The number of nucleated cells in each sample was estimated by amplification of reference gene primers within the assay. To quantify the absolute abundance of each unique TCRbeta CDR3 rearrangement, sequence reads were collapsed and filtered. Productive Simpson clonality was computed per sample as the square root of Simpson's diversity index over productive rearrangements. TCRdb carries this immuneACCESS record with in-frame sequences only. Its versions omit some clonotypes, under half of them owing to an unresolved V gene in the studies checked, with the rest unexplained. V, J and clone size were drawn from that table, and D and trimming were deduced from the DNA. The sample table holds roughly 92,000 clones, of which approximately 80% were seen once. Of the sample, around 29% falls within the top ten clones.

This chain joins TRBV6-1 to TRBJ1-6; the D region possibly corresponds to TRBD1 (5 bases align). This clonotype was obtained from an elderly woman with active or convalescent COVID-19. Sequencing was carried out using peripheral blood. The bases read TGTGCCAGCAGTGAACAGGGATCGCATTCACCCCTCCACTTT. Its amino acids are CASSEQGSHSPLHF.